This T cell receptor (beta chain) is from a study of T-cell reconstitution after alpha-beta-depleted transplantation in children. V was pared by 6 bases and J by 7 bases, with 11 bases of the junction left unmatched. The CDR3 loop spans 14 amino acids. In germline, CDR1 is DFQATT, CDR2 SNEGSKA (reference sequence). The TCRbeta library incorporated unique molecular identifiers. TCRdb independently ran MiXCR on the PCR reads; one entry per CDR3 protein. The sample records some 590,000 distinct CDR3 sequences, about 10% being singletons. This clonotype came up many times. Sequences were derived from PBMCs from the stem cell graft donor, sampled from the stem cell graft. The clonotype originates from a human donor who donated a stem cell graft to a child with acute myeloid leukemia. The chain couples TRBV20-1 to TRBJ2-7, with 11 nucleotides matching TRBD2. Written as DNA, the CDR3 is TGCAGTGCCGCCCTTAGCGGGAGGGCCAAAGAGCAGTACTTC. It encodes CSAALSGRAKEQYF.